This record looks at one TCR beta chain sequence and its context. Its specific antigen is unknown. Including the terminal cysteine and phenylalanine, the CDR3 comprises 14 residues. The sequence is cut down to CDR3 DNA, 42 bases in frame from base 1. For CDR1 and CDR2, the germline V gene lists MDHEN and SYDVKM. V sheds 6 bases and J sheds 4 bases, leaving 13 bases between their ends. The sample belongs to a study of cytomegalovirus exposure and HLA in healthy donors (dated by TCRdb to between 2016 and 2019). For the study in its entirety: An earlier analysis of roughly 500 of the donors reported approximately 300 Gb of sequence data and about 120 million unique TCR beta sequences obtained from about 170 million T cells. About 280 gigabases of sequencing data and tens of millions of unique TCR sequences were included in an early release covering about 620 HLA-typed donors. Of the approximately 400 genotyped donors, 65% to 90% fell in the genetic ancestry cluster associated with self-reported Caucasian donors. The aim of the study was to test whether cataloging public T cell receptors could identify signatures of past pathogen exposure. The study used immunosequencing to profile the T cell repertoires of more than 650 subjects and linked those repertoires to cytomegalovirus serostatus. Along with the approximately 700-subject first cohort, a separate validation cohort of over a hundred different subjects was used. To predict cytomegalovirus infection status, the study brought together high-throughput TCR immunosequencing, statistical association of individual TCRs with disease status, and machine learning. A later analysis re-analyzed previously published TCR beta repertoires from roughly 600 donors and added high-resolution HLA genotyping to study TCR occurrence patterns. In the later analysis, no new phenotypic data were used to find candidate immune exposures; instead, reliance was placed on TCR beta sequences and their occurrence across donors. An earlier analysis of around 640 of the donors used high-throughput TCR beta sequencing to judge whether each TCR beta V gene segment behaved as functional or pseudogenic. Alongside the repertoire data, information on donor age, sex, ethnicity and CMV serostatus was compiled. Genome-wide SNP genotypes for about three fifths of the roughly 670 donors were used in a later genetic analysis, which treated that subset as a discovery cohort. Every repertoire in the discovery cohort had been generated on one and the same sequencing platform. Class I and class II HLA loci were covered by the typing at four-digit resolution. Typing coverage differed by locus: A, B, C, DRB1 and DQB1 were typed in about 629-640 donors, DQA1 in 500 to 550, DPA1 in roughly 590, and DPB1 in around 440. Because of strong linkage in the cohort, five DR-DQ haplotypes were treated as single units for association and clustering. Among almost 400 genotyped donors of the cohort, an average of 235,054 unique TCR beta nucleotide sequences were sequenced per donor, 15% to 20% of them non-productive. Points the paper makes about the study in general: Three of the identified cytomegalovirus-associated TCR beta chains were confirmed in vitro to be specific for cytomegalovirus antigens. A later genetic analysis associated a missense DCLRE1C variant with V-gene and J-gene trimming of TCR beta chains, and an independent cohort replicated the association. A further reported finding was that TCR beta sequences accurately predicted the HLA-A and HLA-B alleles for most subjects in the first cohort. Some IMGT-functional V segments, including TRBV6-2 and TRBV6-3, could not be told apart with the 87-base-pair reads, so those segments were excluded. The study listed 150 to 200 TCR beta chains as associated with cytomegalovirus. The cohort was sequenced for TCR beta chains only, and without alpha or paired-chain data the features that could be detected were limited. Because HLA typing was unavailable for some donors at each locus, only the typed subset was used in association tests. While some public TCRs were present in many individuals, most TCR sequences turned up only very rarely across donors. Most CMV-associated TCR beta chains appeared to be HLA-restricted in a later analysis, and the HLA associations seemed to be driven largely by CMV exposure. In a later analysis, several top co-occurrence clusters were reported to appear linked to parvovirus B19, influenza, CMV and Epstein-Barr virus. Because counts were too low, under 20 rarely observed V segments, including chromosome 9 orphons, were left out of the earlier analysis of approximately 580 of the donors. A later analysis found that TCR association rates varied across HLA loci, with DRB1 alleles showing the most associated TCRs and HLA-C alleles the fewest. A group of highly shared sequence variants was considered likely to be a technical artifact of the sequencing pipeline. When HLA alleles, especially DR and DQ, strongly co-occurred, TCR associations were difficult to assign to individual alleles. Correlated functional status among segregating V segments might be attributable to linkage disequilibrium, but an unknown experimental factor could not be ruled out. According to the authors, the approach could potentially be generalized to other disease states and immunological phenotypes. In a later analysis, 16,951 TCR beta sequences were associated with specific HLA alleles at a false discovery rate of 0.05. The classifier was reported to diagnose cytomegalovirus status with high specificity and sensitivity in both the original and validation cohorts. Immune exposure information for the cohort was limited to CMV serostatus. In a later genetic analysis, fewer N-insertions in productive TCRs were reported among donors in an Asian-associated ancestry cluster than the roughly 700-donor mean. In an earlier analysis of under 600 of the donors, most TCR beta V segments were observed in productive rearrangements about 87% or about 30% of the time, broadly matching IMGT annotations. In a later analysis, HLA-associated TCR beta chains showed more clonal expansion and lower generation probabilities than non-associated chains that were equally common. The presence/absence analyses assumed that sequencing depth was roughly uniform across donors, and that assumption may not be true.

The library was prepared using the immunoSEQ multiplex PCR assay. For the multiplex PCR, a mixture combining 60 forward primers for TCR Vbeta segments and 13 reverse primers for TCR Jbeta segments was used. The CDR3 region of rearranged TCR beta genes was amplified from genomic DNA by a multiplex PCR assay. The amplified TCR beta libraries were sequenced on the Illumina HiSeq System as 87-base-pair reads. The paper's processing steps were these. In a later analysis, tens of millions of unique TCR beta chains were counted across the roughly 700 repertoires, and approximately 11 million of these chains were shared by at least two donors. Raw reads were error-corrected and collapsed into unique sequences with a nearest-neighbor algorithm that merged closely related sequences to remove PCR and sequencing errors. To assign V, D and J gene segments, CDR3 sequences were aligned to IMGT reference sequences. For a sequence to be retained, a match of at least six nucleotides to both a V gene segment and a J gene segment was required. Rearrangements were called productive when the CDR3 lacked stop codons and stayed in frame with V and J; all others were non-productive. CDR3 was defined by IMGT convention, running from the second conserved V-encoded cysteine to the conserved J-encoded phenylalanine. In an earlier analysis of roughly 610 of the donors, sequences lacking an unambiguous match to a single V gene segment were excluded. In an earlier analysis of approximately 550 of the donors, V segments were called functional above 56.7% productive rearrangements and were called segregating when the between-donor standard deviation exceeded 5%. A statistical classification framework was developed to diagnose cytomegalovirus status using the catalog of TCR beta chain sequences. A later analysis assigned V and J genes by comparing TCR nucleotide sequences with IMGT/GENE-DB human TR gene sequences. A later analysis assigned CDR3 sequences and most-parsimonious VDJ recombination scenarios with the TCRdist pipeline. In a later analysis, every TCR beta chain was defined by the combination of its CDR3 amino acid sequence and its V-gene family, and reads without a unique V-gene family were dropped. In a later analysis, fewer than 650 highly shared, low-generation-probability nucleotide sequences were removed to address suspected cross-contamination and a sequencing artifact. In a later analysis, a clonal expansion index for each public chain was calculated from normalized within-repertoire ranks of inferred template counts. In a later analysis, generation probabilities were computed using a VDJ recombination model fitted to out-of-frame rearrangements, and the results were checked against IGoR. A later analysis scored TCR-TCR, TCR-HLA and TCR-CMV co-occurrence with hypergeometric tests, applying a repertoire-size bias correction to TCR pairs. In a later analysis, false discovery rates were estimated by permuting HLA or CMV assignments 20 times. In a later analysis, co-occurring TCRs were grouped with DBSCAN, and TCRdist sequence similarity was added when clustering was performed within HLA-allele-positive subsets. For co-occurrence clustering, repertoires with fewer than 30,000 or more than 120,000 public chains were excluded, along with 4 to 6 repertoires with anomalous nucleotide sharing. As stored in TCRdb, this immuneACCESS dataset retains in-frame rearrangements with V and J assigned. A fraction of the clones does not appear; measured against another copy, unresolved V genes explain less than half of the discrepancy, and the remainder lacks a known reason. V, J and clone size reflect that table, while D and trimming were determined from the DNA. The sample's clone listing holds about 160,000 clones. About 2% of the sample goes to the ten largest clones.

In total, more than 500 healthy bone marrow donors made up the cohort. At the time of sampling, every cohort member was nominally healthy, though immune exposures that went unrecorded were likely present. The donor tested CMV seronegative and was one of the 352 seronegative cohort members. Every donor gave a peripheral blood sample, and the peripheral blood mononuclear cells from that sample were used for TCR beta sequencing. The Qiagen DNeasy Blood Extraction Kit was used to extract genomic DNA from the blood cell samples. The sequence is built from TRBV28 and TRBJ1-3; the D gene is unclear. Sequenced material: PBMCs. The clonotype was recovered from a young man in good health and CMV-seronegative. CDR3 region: CASSPPHGGNTIYF. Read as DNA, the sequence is TGTGCCAGCAGCCCGCCCCACGGGGGAAACACCATATATTTT.